The T cell receptor (beta chain) under discussion was sequenced for a study of identical twins. Comment on this clonotype: Its antigen is not identified.

Study-wide results and caveats: Compared with models, monozygotic twins showed more out-of-frame TCR alpha sharing. Memory repertoires showed no such pattern, whereas abundant cord blood beta clonotypes carried fewer insertions. For out-of-frame beta sequences, excess twin sharing was weaker. Cross-sectional statistical analysis was relied on for the conclusions, without the same donors being followed.

The junction had 3 bases not matched to a gene; V was cut back by 4 bases and J by 7 bases. Germline CDR1 is MNHNY and CDR2 is SVGAGI (reference sequence). This CDR3 is 12 amino acids long. One entry per CDR3 protein, called by TCRdb with MiXCR from the 5' RACE reads. The data hold approximately 620,000 distinct CDR3 sequences, with 8.5% to 9.5% observed a single time. The same specimen was also included in a second study, on yellow fever vaccine responses in identical twins.

The TCR comes from a woman younger than 30 in good health. The sample taken for sequencing was PBMCs. V and J are TRBV6-6 and TRBJ1-2, with 7 bases matching TRBD1. The CDR3 loop is CASSSRDSGYTF. The CDR3 DNA follows: TGTGCCAGCAGTTCCCGGGACAGTGGCTACACCTTC.